The clone carrying this TCR beta chain occurred once. Its cognate antigen is unknown. Previously described methods and listed TCR primers were employed for the bulk TCR libraries. TCRdb used MiXCR to reprocess the PCR reads, holding one entry per CDR3 protein. The sample records more than 450,000 distinct CDR3 sequences, around 23% being singletons. The data stem from a study of molecular identifiers for immune sequencing clone quantification. Overall study context: In replicates, RNA taken from around 20,000 or 100,000 naive CD8 cells was divided five ways, and four portions underwent sequencing.

Study-wide findings and caveats: In CMV-specific effectors, clones above 20 copies held over 98% of molecules; naive, under 1%. Detecting spiked Jurkat TCR RNA from one cell among some 990,000 naive cells was reportedly possible.

The source material was naive CD8+ T cells from blood, with Jurkat cell RNA spiked in. The subset denotes: FACS-sorted CD8+CD4-CCR7+CD45RA+ naive T cells. The source is a human donor in good health. Some libraries in this study had Jurkat cell RNA spiked in.

The CDR3 loop reads CASSAVPGNTIYF. CDR3 DNA sequence: TGTGCCAGCAGTGCGGTCCCTGGAAACACCATATATTTT. The rearrangement joins TRBV28 to TRBJ1-3; D is uncertain. V was shortened by 5 bases and J by 2 bases, with 7 bases between the two germline ends. Per the germline V gene, CDR1 is MDHEN and CDR2 is SYDVKM. The CDR3 loop spans 13 amino acids.